The entry below gives a single T cell receptor (beta chain) sequence along with its context. In this sample, this clonotype turned up a few times. Its antigen has not been determined. No clone much larger than this one lies a single base away; base qualities are absent. At the junction V is shortened by 8 bases and J by 2 bases, with 15 bases in between. The germline V gene (reference sequence) provides CDR1 MNHEY and CDR2 SMNVEV. The CDR3 goes from the cysteine to the phenylalanine over 14 residues. The kept DNA is CDR3 alone, 42 bases in frame from the first base. The data belong to a study of T-cell memory formation after mild COVID-19 (dated by TCRdb to the early 2020s). The study in broad terms: TCR sequence clusters from the two donors were found to be largely donor specific. Longitudinal TCRalpha and TCRbeta repertoire sequencing tracked T-cell clones expanding and contracting after mild COVID-19 in a couple of donors. Two young, previously healthy adult volunteers made up the cohort, one male and one female.

Broad study findings and their caveats: The study included only a couple of mild cases, and larger cohorts that include severe cases with pre-infection samples were judged to be necessary. Contracting CD4+ clones turned up mainly in the CM and EM memory subsets, whereas EMRA was where CD8+ clones were enriched. From day 15 to 85, contracting clones showed balanced CD4/CD8 phenotypes, whereas a second wave of clones that expanded from day 15 to 37 leaned towards CD4+. Some responding clones were detected in pre-infection memory, suggesting pre-existing cross-reactive memory T cells joined the SARS-CoV-2 response. Whether the second-wave clones peaking on day 37 were SARS-CoV-2 specific was not confirmed.

PBMCs were isolated by Ficoll-Paque density gradient centrifugation. Instrument on record: Illumina NovaSeq 6000. TCRalpha and TCRbeta cDNA libraries were built by 5'RACE with constant-segment primers, adding sample barcodes and unique molecular identifiers. Trizol reagent was used to extract RNA from every sample. The libraries were amplified in two PCR steps, and the second step added a second sample barcode and Illumina TruSeq adapters. The libraries were sequenced on an Illumina NovaSeq using 2 x 150 bp paired-end reads. Per the source publication's procedure: Reads were demultiplexed and collapsed into UMI-guided consensus sequences with migec v1.2.7. Using mixcr v2.1.11, the UMI consensuses were aligned to TRA and TRB V and J templates and assembled into clonotypes. Clonotypes were classified as expanded or contracted when called significant by both edgeR and NoisET, with noise models trained on biological replicates. For edgeR calls, the thresholds were a false discovery rate-adjusted p below 0.01 and a log2 fold-change of 1. As an exploratory analysis of dynamics, max-normalized trajectories of the 1000 most abundant clonotypes were examined by PCA with hierarchical clustering. Each responding clone was given a CD4 or CD8 phenotype based on the CD4+ and CD8+ repertoires, which had been sequenced separately. The public reads were run again by TCRdb, first through fastp at Q25 and then through MiXCR, and only productive beta chains were kept. CDR3 protein duplicates are merged, each entry listing the most common genes and DNA. In this record, the V and J calls reflect TCRdb's handling and not the investigators' own analysis. This sample comprises some 110,000 distinct CDR3 sequences, approximately 15% of them detected only once. The ten largest account for 25% to 30% of the sample.

The rearrangement joined TRBV27 to TRBJ1-2; the D gene assignment is ambiguous. Sequencing used PBMCs or a T cell subset sorted from them (not recorded which). The TCR was taken from an adult woman who had mild COVID-19 (a few samples of this study predate the infection). The sample titles of this study are shuffled in the database, so cell type and time point are left out; the donor was told from shared clones. The DNA reads as follows: TGTGCCAGCCGCCCTGGAGGATCAAACTATGGCTACACCTTC. Translated, this gives CASRPGGSNYGYTF.